One T cell receptor (beta chain) is described in this entry. Its antigen is currently not known. The input lacks base qualities; no much larger clone sits a single base away. The entry originates in a study of cytomegalovirus exposure and HLA in healthy donors (dated by TCRdb to about 2017). Background on the whole study: According to an earlier analysis of several hundred of the donors, about 179 million T cells yielded 120 million or so unique TCR beta sequences and less than 300 Gb of sequence data. Approximately 330 gigabases of sequencing data and around 85 million unique TCR sequences made up an early release that covered approximately 650 HLA-typed donors. Among the roughly 380 genotyped donors, about 85% belonged to the genetic ancestry cluster associated with self-reported Caucasian donors. The study aimed to test whether signatures of past pathogen exposure could be identified by cataloging public T cell receptors. The study used immunosequencing to profile the T cell repertoires of around 600 subjects and linked those repertoires to cytomegalovirus serostatus. In addition to the first cohort of roughly 670 subjects, a separate validation cohort of about 120 different subjects was used. To predict cytomegalovirus infection status, the study brought together high-throughput TCR immunosequencing, statistical association of individual TCRs with disease status, and machine learning. A later analysis re-analyzed previously published TCR beta repertoires from 650 to 800 donors and added high-resolution HLA genotyping to study TCR occurrence patterns. The later analysis used no new phenotypic data to find candidate immune exposures, relying instead on TCR beta sequences and their occurrence across donors. In an earlier analysis of roughly 580 of the donors, high-throughput TCR beta sequencing was used to judge whether each TCR beta V gene segment behaved as functional or pseudogenic. Alongside the repertoire data, information on donor age, sex, ethnicity and CMV serostatus was compiled. A later genetic analysis used genome-wide SNP genotypes for about 65% of the 666 donors, treating that subset as a discovery cohort. All discovery cohort repertoires had been generated on a single sequencing platform. HLA typing included class I and class II loci at four-digit resolution. Typing coverage varied by locus: about 620-640 donors for A, B, C, DRB1 and DQB1; more than 500 for DQA1; over 600 for DPA1; 450 to 480 for DPB1. A handful of DR-DQ haplotypes were handled as single units for association and clustering because linkage in the cohort was strong. Among some 400 genotyped donors of the cohort, an average of about 240,000 unique TCR beta nucleotide sequences was sequenced per donor, of which roughly 18% were non-productive.

The cohort was made up of 500 to 850 healthy bone marrow donors. All cohort members were sampled while nominally healthy, although unrecorded immune exposures were likely present. The donor tested CMV seronegative and was one of the 352 seronegative cohort members. A peripheral blood sample was collected from each donor, and TCR beta sequencing was performed on peripheral blood mononuclear cells. Genomic DNA was extracted from the blood cell samples with the Qiagen DNeasy Blood Extraction Kit. Sequences MNHEY (CDR1) and SVGAGI (CDR2) are obtained from the germline V gene. The CDR3 measures 11 amino acids from cysteine to phenylalanine. The kept DNA is CDR3 alone, 33 bases in frame from the first base. A distance of 7 bases separates the germline ends of V and J, which lose 10 bases and 1 base respectively. Library preparation used the immunoSEQ multiplex PCR assay. A mixture of 60 forward primers for TCR Vbeta segments and 13 reverse primers for TCR Jbeta segments was used in the multiplex PCR. The CDR3 region of rearranged TCR beta genes was amplified from genomic DNA by a multiplex PCR assay. The Illumina HiSeq System was used to sequence the amplified TCR beta libraries as 87-base-pair reads. In the authors' own workflow: A later analysis counted about 80 million unique TCR beta chains across the 690 or so repertoires, and 10 million to 12 million of these chains were shared by at least two donors. A nearest-neighbor algorithm error-corrected the raw reads and collapsed the reads into unique sequences, merging closely related sequences to remove PCR and sequencing errors. To assign V, D and J gene segments, CDR3 sequences were aligned to IMGT reference sequences. For a sequence to be retained, a match of at least six nucleotides was required to both a V gene segment and a J gene segment. Rearrangements were classified as productive when the CDR3 lacked stop codons and remained in frame with V and J, and all other rearrangements were classified as non-productive. Following IMGT convention, CDR3 was defined as the stretch from the second conserved V-encoded cysteine up to the conserved J-encoded phenylalanine. The earlier analysis of 587 of the donors excluded any sequence lacking an unambiguous match to a single V gene segment. In an earlier analysis of several hundred of the donors, V segments were called functional above 56.7% productive rearrangements and were called segregating when the between-donor standard deviation exceeded 5%. A statistical classification framework was developed to diagnose cytomegalovirus status using the catalog of TCR beta chain sequences. A later analysis assigned V and J genes by comparing TCR nucleotide sequences with IMGT/GENE-DB human TR gene sequences. Using the TCRdist pipeline, a later analysis assigned CDR3 sequences along with most-parsimonious VDJ recombination scenarios. In a later analysis, each TCR beta chain was defined by its CDR3 amino acid sequence together with its V-gene family, and reads lacking a unique V-gene family were excluded. A later analysis removed 550 to 650 highly shared, low-generation-probability nucleotide sequences to deal with suspected cross-contamination and a sequencing artifact. For each public chain, a later analysis derived a clonal expansion index from normalized ranks of inferred template counts within each repertoire. Generation probabilities in a later analysis came from a VDJ recombination model fitted to out-of-frame rearrangements, and those results were checked against IGoR. Hypergeometric tests were used in a later analysis to score TCR-TCR, TCR-HLA and TCR-CMV co-occurrence, with a repertoire-size bias correction applied to the TCR pairs. A later analysis estimated false discovery rates by permuting HLA or CMV assignments 20 times. A later analysis grouped co-occurring TCRs with DBSCAN, adding TCRdist sequence similarity when clustering within HLA-allele-positive subsets. Repertoires with fewer than 30,000 or more than 120,000 public chains were left out of co-occurrence clustering, as were five repertoires with anomalous nucleotide sharing. This is the immuneACCESS table as TCRdb keeps it, with only in-frame sequences that have V and J called. A part of the clones is gone; compared with another copy, unresolved V genes explain less than half, and the rest is unexplained. V, J and clone size are those of that table, while D and trimming were read from the DNA. The sample has about 190,000 clones on record, about 81% of them singletons. The ten top clones hold 0.7% to 0.95% of the sample.

On the study overall, not on this receptor specifically: A cluster of highly shared sequence variants was judged likely to represent a technical artifact of the sequencing pipeline. Some IMGT-functional V segments, including TRBV6-2 and TRBV6-3, could not be distinguished by the 87-base-pair reads and were therefore excluded. The cohort was sequenced for TCR beta chains only, and without alpha or paired-chain data the features that could be detected were limited. A later analysis found that most CMV-associated TCR beta chains appeared HLA-restricted, with HLA associations seemingly driven largely by CMV exposure. Broadly in line with IMGT annotations, most TCR beta V segments showed up in productive rearrangements about 87% or about 30% of the time in an earlier analysis of several hundred of the donors. The study listed approximately 150 TCR beta chains as associated with cytomegalovirus. A later analysis found that HLA-associated TCR beta chains were more clonally expanded and had lower generation probabilities than equally common non-associated chains. Presence/absence analyses assumed roughly uniform sequencing depth across donors, an assumption that may not hold. Because counts were too low, around 17 rarely observed V segments, including chromosome 9 orphons, were left out of the earlier analysis of roughly 600 of the donors. When HLA alleles, especially DR and DQ, strongly co-occurred, TCR associations were difficult to assign to individual alleles. Linkage disequilibrium might explain the correlated functional status among segregating V segments, but an unknown experimental factor could not be excluded. Because HLA typing was unavailable for some donors at each locus, only the typed subset was used in association tests. According to a later analysis, TCR association rates differed among HLA loci, with DRB1 alleles showing the most associated TCRs and HLA-C alleles showing the fewest. In vitro tests confirmed that three of the cytomegalovirus-associated TCR beta chains recognize cytomegalovirus antigens. The authors suggested that the approach could potentially be generalized to other disease states and immunological phenotypes. According to a later genetic analysis, donors in an Asian-associated ancestry cluster had fewer N-insertions in productive TCRs than the roughly 700-donor mean. Most TCR sequences were observed very rarely across donors, whereas some public TCRs were present in many individuals. An association between a missense DCLRE1C variant and V-gene and J-gene trimming of TCR beta chains was found in a later genetic analysis and replicated in an independent cohort. In a later analysis, several top co-occurrence clusters were reported to appear linked to parvovirus B19, influenza, CMV and Epstein-Barr virus. A further reported finding was that TCR beta sequences accurately predicted the HLA-A and HLA-B alleles for most subjects in the first cohort. In both the original and validation cohorts, the classifier was reported to diagnose cytomegalovirus status with high specificity and sensitivity. CMV serostatus was the only immune exposure information available for the cohort. In a later analysis, about 17,000 TCR beta sequences were associated with specific HLA alleles at a false discovery rate of 0.05.

The chain employs TRBV6-5 and TRBJ1-1, with no reliable assignment of the D segment. The sequencing sample was made of PBMCs. This sequence was found in a woman under 30 in good health and CMV-seronegative. The bases are TGTGCCACTCCCGGGAACACTGAAGCTTTCTTT. Its product reads: CATPGNTEAFF.